This TCR beta chain stems from a study of T cell responses to AZD1222 COVID-19 vaccine. General study results and limits: Baseline serostatus was positive in only 5 to 7 AZD1222 recipients.

Turning to this clone: What it recognizes is unknown.

Germline V gene data show CDR1 as MNHEY and CDR2 as SMNVEV (reference sequence). The length of the CDR3 is 14 residues. Trimming shortened V by 6 bases and J by 5 bases, and 16 bases separated the two germline ends. Sequencing was performed with immunoSEQ multiplex PCR; in TCRdb, only in-frame clones are kept and a portion is missing. Among about 86,000 clones listed, around 73% were seen once. The sequences come from peripheral blood, collected on day 0 of AZD1222 vaccination. V gene TRBV27 combines with J gene TRBJ1-1; D unclear. This clonotype was obtained from an adult in good health. CDR3 amino acids: CASSRNDRGTEAFF. The CDR3 nucleotides are TGTGCCAGCAGCCGGAACGATAGAGGGACTGAAGCTTTCTTT.